This T cell receptor beta chain was sequenced for a study of PD-1 blockade in classical Hodgkin lymphoma. The study, taken as a whole, reports: As was reported, newly diagnosed patients showed lower baseline TCR diversity than healthy donors did. Complete responders had baseline diversity similar to newly diagnosed patients. At C4D1, TCR diversity had climbed significantly for CD4+ cells, though not for CD8+ cells.

V lost 7 bases to trimming and J lost 5 bases, with 20 bases between them. The CDR3 is 15 residues long. Germline V gives CDR1 MNHEY, CDR2 SMNVEV (reference sequence). Relapse after autologous stem cell transplantation occurred in every patient, and brentuximab vedotin exposure varied. TCRdb's table, derived via immunoSEQ multiplex PCR, lists solely in-frame clones and lacks some. The sample holds 55,000 to 80,000 clones, more than 85% seen once. A note on this clone: As yet, its antigen is unknown.

This receptor was obtained from a human donor with classical Hodgkin lymphoma. This chain uses TRBV27 with TRBJ1-2; tentatively, D is TRBD1 (5 bases). The source was peripheral blood mononuclear cells (PBMCs), collected at baseline. Here the CDR3 DNA reads TGTGCCAGCACCCAAAACGGCGGCGGGGGATATGGCTACACCTTC. Residues: CASTQNGGGGYGYTF.